These 26 T cell receptor beta chains originate from one sample sequenced in a study of T cell changes during pregnancy in multiple sclerosis. Produced via immunoSEQ multiplex PCR; TCRdb's table is partial and in-frame only. The sample yields under 70,000 clones, about nine tenths seen once. The material was CD4+ T cells from peripheral blood mononuclear cells, obtained after pregnancy. The source is a female donor with multiple sclerosis, enrolled in a pregnancy study.

There are a few counts of this clone. The chain has TRBV2 and TRBJ1-2; 8 bases map to TRBD1. V was pared by 5 bases and J by 1 base, with 3 bases of the junction left unmatched. Per germline, CDR1 SNHLY and CDR2 FYNNEI. The CDR3 length is 14 residues. The CDR3 spells CASSLQGVNYGYTF. The CDR3 DNA reads TGTGCCAGCAGTCTACAGGGGGTTAACTATGGCTACACCTTC.

V and J are TRBV27 and TRBJ2-3, with TRBD2 matching over 10 bases. From germline, CDR1 is MNHEY and CDR2 SMNVEV (reference sequence). This CDR3 contains 16 residues. Trimming removed 0 bases from V and 5 bases from J; junction bases left unmatched: 5. The CDR3 reads CASSLSLAGGRDTQYF. The CDR3 region has the DNA TGTGCCAGCAGTTTATCGTTAGCGGGGGGTAGAGATACGCAGTATTTT.

The genes are TRBV6-1 and TRBJ2-1; D call uncertain. Trimming cost V 5 bases and J 12 bases, with 20 bases left between them. Germline-derived CDR1 and CDR2 are MNHNS and SASEGT. The CDR3 runs to 14 residues. CDR3 region: CASSTLDSNLGQFF. CDR3 bases: TGTGCCAGCAGTACCCTCGACTCAAACTTGGGGCAGTTCTTC.

The rearrangement links TRBV7-8 to TRBJ2-2; D perhaps matches TRBD2 (6 bases). The germline V gene has CDR1 SGHVS and CDR2 FQNEAQ. V lost 3 bases and J lost 5, with 22 bases in between. The CDR3 runs to 18 residues. CDR3 residues: CASSLSGVLRGGTGELFF. DNA of the CDR3: TGTGCCAGCAGCTTGAGTGGTGTTCTACGCGGAGGGACCGGGGAGCTGTTTTTT.

The V and J genes are TRBV7-3 and TRBJ2-1; D possibly corresponds to TRBD2 (7 bases). The CDR3 spans 15 residues. Germline V gene sequence: CDR1 SGHTA, CDR2 FQGTGA. The V and J ends lost 4 bases and 7 bases respectively, with 17 bases between them. CDR3 coding DNA: TGTGCCAGCAGCTCCGGGGGGCCTCGGGGGAATGAGCAGTTCTTC. Its translation: CASSSGGPRGNEQFF.

The gene calls are TRBV4-1 and TRBJ2-3; D is uncertain. Germline V gene lookup returns CDR1 MGHRA and CDR2 YSYEKL. Trimming left V 0 bases short and J 1 base short, with 11 bases between. The CDR3 spans 16 residues. The CDR3 protein is CASSQEMAARTDTQYF. CDR3 bases: TGCGCCAGCAGCCAAGAAATGGCGGCCCGCACAGATACGCAGTATTTT.

The genes are TRBV7-9 and TRBJ2-1; 7 nucleotides match TRBD1. Trimming removed 1 base from V and 7 bases from J; junction bases left unmatched: 10. The CDR3 contains 16 residues. Looked up from germline, CDR1 is SEHNR and CDR2 is FQNEAQ (reference sequence). CDR3 sequence: CASSLVAGTDTNEQFF. In DNA, the CDR3 is TGTGCCAGCAGCTTAGTTGCCGGGACAGACACAAATGAGCAGTTCTTC. The complete variable domain, with remaining parts taken from reference TRBV7-9 and TRBJ2-1, reads DTGVSQNPRHKITKRGQNVTFRCDPISEHNRLYWYRQTLGQGPEFLTYFQNEAQLEKSRLLSDRFSAERPKGSFSTLEIQRTEQGDSAMYLCASSLVAGTDTNEQFFGPGTRLTVL.

The chain has TRBV6-6 and TRBJ2-7; D not resolved. Germline CDR1 MNHNY, CDR2 SVGAGI (reference sequence). This CDR3 is built from 13 residues. The CDR3 DNA follows: TGTGCTGAGGCCGCCGGTTACTTAGGCGAGCAGTACTTC. It encodes CAEAAGYLGEQYF.

The rearrangement uses TRBV7-3 and TRBJ2-1; 8 nucleotides agree with TRBD2. The CDR3 sequence is 15 residues long. The junction had 3 bases not matched to a gene; V was cut back by 3 bases and J by 2 bases. Germline values: CDR1 SGHTA, CDR2 FQGTGA. The CDR3 DNA reads as TGTGCCAGCAGCTTTGGCGGGGGGACCTACAATGAGCAGTTCTTC. This encodes CASSFGGGTYNEQFF.

The chain joins TRBV11-2 to TRBJ1-1, with TRBD1 as a possible D gene (5 bases). This CDR3 has 15 amino acids. Germline V lookup: CDR1 SGHAT, CDR2 FQNNGV. Trimming took off 2 bases at V and 0 bases at J, with 10 bases between the two ends. In DNA form, the CDR3 reads TGTGCCAGCAGCTTAATAGGGGCCCTGAACACTGAAGCTTTCTTT. Translated: CASSLIGALNTEAFF.

V is TRBV30 and J is TRBJ1-2, with 7 bases lining up with TRBD1. This CDR3 is 12 amino acids long. V was pared by 7 bases and J by 7 bases, with 9 bases of the junction left unmatched. Germline CDR1 reads GTSNPN; CDR2 reads SVGIG (reference sequence). The CDR3 loop is CAFPTTGFGYTF. The CDR3 DNA follows: TGTGCCTTTCCGACGACAGGGTTTGGCTACACCTTC.

The genes are TRBV7-2 and TRBJ2-3, with TRBD2 identical over 15 bases. In germline, CDR1 is SGHTA, CDR2 FQGNSA. CDR3 length equals 16 residues. J lost 6 bases, V lost 3 bases, and 4 bases had no gene match. The CDR3 sequence is CASSFGLAGGLDTQYF. Written as DNA, the CDR3 is TGTGCCAGCAGCTTTGGACTAGCGGGGGGGCTTGATACGCAGTATTTT.

The chain carries TRBV5-4 and TRBJ1-2; D might be TRBD1 (6 bases). Germline values: CDR1 SGHNT, CDR2 YYREEE (reference sequence). V was trimmed by 2 bases and J by 0 bases, leaving 14 bases between them. The CDR3 covers 16 residues. CDR3 in amino acids: CASSFGQTRANYGYTF. DNA of the CDR3: TGTGCCAGCAGCTTCGGACAGACCCGGGCTAACTATGGCTACACCTTC.

The chain recombines TRBV7-3 with TRBJ2-7, with 9 bases matching TRBD2. There are 12 residues in the CDR3. Germline assignment: CDR1 SGHTA and CDR2 FQGTGA. Trimming at V came to 5 bases and at J to 7 bases, leaving 3 bases not matched to a gene. DNA for the CDR3: TGTGCCAGCAGCATTACTAGCGGGGAGCAGTACTTC. This sequence encodes CASSITSGEQYF. Complete variable domain (other parts from reference TRBV7-3 and TRBJ2-7): GAGVSQTPSNKVTEKGKYVELRCDPISGHTALYWYRQSLGQGPEFLIYFQGTGAADDSGLPNDRFFAVRPEGSVSTLKIQRTERGDSAVYLCASSITSGEQYFGPGTRLTVT.

This clone was counted once. The chain carries TRBV7-3 and TRBJ2-3; D is ambiguous. This CDR3 comprises 13 residues. CDR1 and CDR2 (germline): SGHTA, FQGTGA. V was cut by 3 bases and J by 1 base, with 5 bases left in between. The CDR3 DNA follows: TGTGCCAGCAGCTTCCAGGGCACAGATACGCAGTATTTT. It translates to CASSFQGTDTQYF.

This sequence joins TRBV15 and TRBJ2-1; 10 nucleotides agree with TRBD1. Germline loops: CDR1 LNHNV, CDR2 YYDKDF (reference sequence). CDR3 length: 16 amino acids. V trimming: 1 base; J trimming: 7 bases; junction bases outside the gene matches: 7. The CDR3 sequence is CATSRGGQGGFNEQFF. In DNA form, the CDR3 reads TGTGCCACCAGCAGAGGCGGACAGGGGGGATTTAATGAGCAGTTCTTC.

A word on this clone: The germline gene is not matched at one end of the junction; a read error may be the cause. The chain carries TRBV7-9 and TRBJ2-3; D possibly corresponds to TRBD2 (6 bases). The CDR3 spans 18 residues. CDR1 and CDR2 from the germline V gene are SEHNR and FQNEAQ (reference sequence). The CDR3 loop reads CASSRQASRITSIDTQYF. CDR3 bases: TGTGCCAGCAGCCGCCAGGCCTCCCGAATTACTAGCATAGATACGCAGTATTTT.

The J gene is TRBJ1-2, the V gene TRBV29-1; D may be TRBD1 (5 bases). The CDR3 loop spans 12 amino acids. Looked up from germline, CDR1 is SQVTM and CDR2 is ANQGSEA. V was pared by 4 bases and J by 6 bases, with 12 bases between. The CDR3 nucleotides read TGCAGCGTTGCGGGCAGGGTTGATGGCTACACCTTC. Translating it yields CSVAGRVDGYTF.

The genes are TRBV11-2 and TRBJ1-2; a possible D gene is TRBD1 (5 bases). CDR1 is SGHAT and CDR2 is FQNNGV in the germline V gene. Trimming shortened V by 5 bases and J by 3 bases, and 19 bases separated the two germline ends. This CDR3 comprises 16 residues. As DNA, the CDR3 is TGTGCCAGCAGCCGGACAAACCTACTTAGGGACTATGGCTACACCTTC. Protein product: CASSRTNLLRDYGYTF.

The rearrangement joins TRBV5-4 to TRBJ2-1, with TRBD2 matching 9 bases. Trimming cost V 1 base and J 7 bases; bases outside gene matches: 6. The germline V gene encodes CDR1 SGHNT and CDR2 YYREEE (reference sequence). The CDR3 loop spans 15 amino acids. Here the CDR3 reads CASSLPGLASNEQFF. CDR3 nucleotides: TGTGCCAGCAGCTTGCCGGGACTAGCATCAAATGAGCAGTTCTTC.

This rearrangement joins TRBV27 to TRBJ2-7, with 9 bases that match TRBD1. The germline V gene encodes CDR1 MNHEY and CDR2 SMNVEV (reference sequence). The CDR3 has 15 residues. The J segment lost 1 base and the V segment lost 5 bases, leaving 6 bases of the junction unmatched. CDR3 DNA: TGTGCCAGCAGTCCGGGGACAGGGTGGTCCTACGAGCAGTACTTC. This translates into CASSPGTGWSYEQYF.

The chain recombines TRBV5-6 with TRBJ2-2; 11 nucleotides line up with TRBD2. Germline V gene lookup returns CDR1 SGHDT and CDR2 YYEEEE. With 4 bases clipped from V and 5 bases from J, the junction kept 10 bases outside the gene matches. The CDR3 has 17 amino acids. CDR3 sequence reads: CASSSSGGAIWTGELFF. The CDR3 DNA follows: TGTGCCAGCAGCAGTAGCGGGGGGGCCATTTGGACCGGGGAGCTGTTTTTT. Together with reference TRBV5-6 and TRBJ2-2, the CDR3 gives the full variable domain: DAGVTQSPTHLIKTRGQQVTLRCSPKSGHDTVSWYQQALGQGPQFIFQYYEEEERQRGNFPDRFSGHQFPNYSSELNVNALLLGDSALYLCASSSSGGAIWTGELFFGEGSRLTVL.

The chain is built from TRBV19 and TRBJ2-6; 7 bases match TRBD1. CDR3 length: 14 residues. The germline gives CDR1 LNHDA, CDR2 SQIVND (reference sequence). Losses at the gene ends were 6 bases for V and 5 bases for J; bases not matched to a gene: 4. The CDR3 loop reads CASRDRLRANVLTF. The CDR3 bases are TGTGCCAGTAGGGACAGGTTACGGGCCAACGTCCTGACTTTC.

V is TRBV11-1 and J is TRBJ2-2, with 9 bases fitting TRBD1. The CDR3 is made up of 18 amino acids. The junction had 11 bases not matched to a gene; V was cut back by 4 bases and J by 2 bases. CDR1 and CDR2 from the germline V gene are SGHAT and FQDESV (reference sequence). The CDR3 loop is CASSSPIWTGVNTGELFF. The CDR3 coding sequence is TGTGCCAGCAGCTCGCCCATCTGGACAGGGGTTAACACCGGGGAGCTGTTTTTT.

The CDR3 sequence is CSVGSGGYNEQFF. The CDR3 DNA reads TGCAGCGTTGGTAGCGGGGGGTACAATGAGCAGTTCTTC. The chain links TRBV29-1 to TRBJ2-1; TRBD2 matches 10 bases. J gave up 4 bases and V 4 bases, and 1 base lay outside the gene matches. The CDR3 is made up of 13 amino acids. Germline values: CDR1 SQVTM, CDR2 ANQGSEA.

This clone was recorded once. This chain links TRBV5-6 with TRBJ2-1, with unresolved D. This CDR3 spans 11 amino acids. Germline-derived CDR1 and CDR2 are SGHDT and YYEEEE. V lost 6 bases to trimming and J lost 8 bases, with 9 bases between them. In DNA form, the CDR3 reads TGTGCCAGCAACTTCCTCTATGAGCAGTTCTTC. Translated, it gives CASNFLYEQFF.